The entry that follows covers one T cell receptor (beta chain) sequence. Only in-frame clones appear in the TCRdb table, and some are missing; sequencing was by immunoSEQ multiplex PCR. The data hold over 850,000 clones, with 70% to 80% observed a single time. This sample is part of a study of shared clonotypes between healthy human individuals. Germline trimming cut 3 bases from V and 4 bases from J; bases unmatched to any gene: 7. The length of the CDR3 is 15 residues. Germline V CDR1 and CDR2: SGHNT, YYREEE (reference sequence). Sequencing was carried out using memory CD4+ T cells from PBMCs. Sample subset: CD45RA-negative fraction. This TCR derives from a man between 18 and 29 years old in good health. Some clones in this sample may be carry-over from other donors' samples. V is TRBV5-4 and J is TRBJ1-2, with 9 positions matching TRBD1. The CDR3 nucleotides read TGTGCCAGCAGCTCCAAACAGGGGGCAGGCTATGGCTACACCTTC. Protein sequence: CASSSKQGAGYGYTF.